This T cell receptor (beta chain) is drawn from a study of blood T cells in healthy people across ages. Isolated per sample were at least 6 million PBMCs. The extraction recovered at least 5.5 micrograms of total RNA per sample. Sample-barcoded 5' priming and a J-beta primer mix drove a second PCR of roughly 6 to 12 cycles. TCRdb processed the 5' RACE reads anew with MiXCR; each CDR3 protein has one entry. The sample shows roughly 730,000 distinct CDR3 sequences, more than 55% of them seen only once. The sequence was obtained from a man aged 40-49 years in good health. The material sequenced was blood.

The CDR3 sequence: CASSVGLAGGPSTGELFF. CDR3 in DNA: TGTGCCAGCAGCGTAGGGCTAGCGGGAGGTCCGTCCACCGGGGAGCTGTTTTTT. The chain links TRBV9 to TRBJ2-2; 11 bases are a match to TRBD2. The germline gives CDR1 SGDLS, CDR2 YYNGEE. J was trimmed by 4 bases and V by 0 bases; bases with no gene match: 8. The CDR3 consists of 18 residues.